This record covers a single TCR beta chain. This receptor's antigen is unknown. Per-nucleotide qualities are absent, and no much larger clonotype sits a single base away. Sequences MGHDK (CDR1) and SYGVNS (CDR2) are obtained from the germline V gene. V and J lose 4 bases and 2 bases, and a span of 12 bases separates them. The CDR3 starts with the cysteine, ends with the phenylalanine, and has 14 residues. Of all the DNA, just the CDR3 is kept, 42 bases in frame from base 1. This record belongs to a study of OX40 agonist ivuxolimab in advanced cancers. At the level of the whole study: Ivuxolimab was an agonistic, fully human IgG2 monoclonal antibody directed against OX40 (CD134), a costimulatory receptor. Patients were allowed to have had prior anti-PD-1, anti-PD-L1 or anti-CTLA-4 therapy, and around two fifths of the dose-escalation patients had been treated with checkpoint inhibitors. Partial responses were achieved by three dose-escalation patients, of whom one had hepatocellular carcinoma and two had cutaneous melanoma. The point of sequencing TCRbeta in the periphery was to test whether ivuxolimab changed TCR sequence diversity and drove clonal T-cell expansion. Intravenous ivuxolimab was administered to patients every 2 weeks at six dose levels: 0.01, 0.1, 0.3, 1.5, 3 and 10 mg/kg. The paper reports the monotherapy dose-escalation portion (N = 52 patients) of the phase I ivuxolimab trial. In the dose-escalation cohort, roughly 80% of patients were male, and the mean age was around 60 years, with a range of about 23 to 80. Of the approximately 54 patients in dose escalation, 19 had hepatocellular carcinoma, roughly 15 had melanoma, 9 had renal cell carcinoma and 9 had head and neck cancer.

Patients with a history of autoimmune disease or receiving systemic immunosuppression were excluded from the trial. Peripheral blood for TCR sequencing was collected from all dose cohorts at baseline, on cycle 4 day 1, and on cycle 7 day 1. Samples came from an open-label, multicenter, first-in-human phase I dose-escalation trial of ivuxolimab. Adults with locally advanced or metastatic melanoma, renal cell carcinoma, hepatocellular carcinoma or head and neck squamous cell carcinoma were enrolled in the trial. Before TCR sequencing, CD4+ T cells and CD8+ T cells from peripheral blood were sorted into separate populations. For sequencing of the TCRbeta CDR3 region, genomic DNA was extracted from the sorted cells. The immunoSEQ Assay was used for sequencing of TCRbeta CDR3 regions. The table was pulled from immuneACCESS by TCRdb, which kept in-frame rearrangements only. Such tables lose some clones; where checked, under half of the loss comes from unresolved V genes, and the rest has no known cause. For this sample there are roughly 67,000 clones; about nine tenths appear just once. The biggest ten clones account for over 0.3% of the sample.

General findings and caveats noted by the study authors: After ivuxolimab, more expanded clones were found on average in CD8+ T cells than in CD4+ T cells. The antigen specificity of the clonally expanded peripheral T cells was not determined. Low levels of normalized T-cell clonal expansion were also seen in some nonresponding patients. At doses of 0.1 to 3.0 mg/kg, clonal expansion of both CD4+ and CD8+ T cells in blood was seen between baseline and week 6. In the 0.1-3.0 mg/kg groups, partial responders had among the lowest normalized peripheral clonal expansion, particularly in CD8+ T cells.

The sequence was obtained from an adult with an advanced solid tumor such as melanoma, head and neck, liver or kidney cancer. The sequence joins TRBV25-1 to TRBJ2-7; no D gene can be assigned with confidence. The sample was CD4+ or CD8+ T cells sorted from blood, taken in a trial of the OX40 agonist ivuxolimab. The sequence in DNA is TGTGCCAGCAGTGCTATCGGCAGGACCTACGAGCAGTACTTC. The resulting protein is CASSAIGRTYEQYF.